Listed below are T cell receptor beta chains from one sample, sequenced in a study of T cell changes during pregnancy in multiple sclerosis. Method: immunoSEQ multiplex PCR; TCRdb's copy keeps in-frame clones and lacks some. The sample lists 85,000 to 90,000 clones, about 94% occurring once. The sample consisted of peripheral blood, taken after pregnancy. All receptors derive from a female donor in good health, enrolled as a control in a pregnancy study. CDR3s include the opening cysteine and the closing phenylalanine or tryptophan. A D gene is named only where the DNA matches it firmly. Clone sizes are given selectively: once, few, many, or a class where the clone is expanded.

d_gene: TRBD2
abundance: -
j_gene: TRBJ2-2
v_gene: TRBV5-1
CDR3nt: TGCGCCAGCAGCTCCCAGGGACTAAAAAACACCGGGGAGCTGTTTTTT
CDR3aa: CASSSQGLKNTGELFF

d_gene: -
abundance: -
j_gene: TRBJ2-2
v_gene: TRBV18
CDR3nt: TGTGCCAGCTCCTTATTTTCTTCCGCGAACACCGGGGAGCTGTTTTTT
CDR3aa: CASSLFSSANTGELFF

d_gene: TRBD2
abundance: -
j_gene: TRBJ2-7
v_gene: TRBV5-1
CDR3nt: TGCGCCAGCAGCTTGGATCCGGGAGGGCCTGATGAGCAGTACTTC
CDR3aa: CASSLDPGGPDEQYF

d_gene: -
abundance: few
j_gene: TRBJ1-1
v_gene: TRBV2
CDR3nt: TGTGCCAGCAGTGGCCTCCGGGGGGAAGCTGAAGCTTTCTTT
CDR3aa: CASSGLRGEAEAFF

d_gene: -
abundance: -
j_gene: TRBJ2-1
v_gene: TRBV5-4
CDR3nt: TGTGCCAGCAGCTTGGCGACGGGACTCTCCTACAATGAGCAGTTCTTC
CDR3aa: CASSLATGLSYNEQFF

d_gene: TRBD2
abundance: -
j_gene: TRBJ2-1
v_gene: TRBV5-1
CDR3nt: TGCGCCAGCAGCTACACTAGCGGGAGCTATGAGCAGTTCTTC
CDR3aa: CASSYTSGSYEQFF

d_gene: -
abundance: -
j_gene: TRBJ2-1
v_gene: TRBV6-4
CDR3nt: TGTGCCAGCAGGGAGCCCCGGGTAGCCCCCACAGGTGAGCAGTTCTTC
CDR3aa: CASREPRVAPTGEQFF

d_gene: -
abundance: -
j_gene: TRBJ1-1
v_gene: TRBV21-1
CDR3nt: TGTGCCAGCAGCCCTTCCAACAGGTACGATTTGAACACTGAAGCTTTCTTT
CDR3aa: CASSPSNRYDLNTEAFF

d_gene: -
abundance: -
j_gene: TRBJ2-2
v_gene: TRBV5-1
CDR3nt: TGCGCCAGCAGCTCGGCGTCAGGGGACACCGGGGAGCTGTTTTTT
CDR3aa: CASSSASGDTGELFF

d_gene: -
abundance: -
j_gene: TRBJ2-7
v_gene: TRBV2
CDR3nt: TGTACCACCCAACAGGAGATCTCCTACGAGCAGTACTTC
CDR3aa: CTTQQEISYEQYF

d_gene: -
abundance: -
j_gene: TRBJ2-7
v_gene: TRBV5-4
CDR3nt: TGTGCCAGCAGCTTTTCAGGGGAGCAGTACTTC
CDR3aa: CASSFSGEQYF

d_gene: -
abundance: -
j_gene: TRBJ2-7
v_gene: TRBV15
CDR3nt: TGTGCCACCAGCAAAGAGGAGAACTTGCAGTACTTC
CDR3aa: CATSKEENLQYF

d_gene: -
abundance: -
j_gene: TRBJ2-7
v_gene: TRBV5-1
CDR3nt: TGCGCCAGCAGCTTGGGTTCAGCCTACGAGCAGTACTTC
CDR3aa: CASSLGSAYEQYF

d_gene: TRBD2
abundance: -
j_gene: TRBJ2-7
v_gene: TRBV7-9
CDR3nt: TGTGCCAGCAGCTCGCGGAGCGGGGAGATCGGTGAGCAGTACTTC
CDR3aa: CASSSRSGEIGEQYF

d_gene: TRBD1
abundance: -
j_gene: TRBJ2-5
v_gene: TRBV29-1
CDR3nt: TGCAGCGTTATGACAGGGGGAAATGAGGAGACCCAGTACTTC
CDR3aa: CSVMTGGNEETQYF

d_gene: -
abundance: -
j_gene: TRBJ2-1
v_gene: TRBV2
CDR3nt: TGTGCCAGCAGTGAGCCCGGGGTCAATGAGCAGTTCTTC
CDR3aa: CASSEPGVNEQFF

d_gene: -
abundance: -
j_gene: TRBJ2-3
v_gene: TRBV6-5
CDR3nt: TGTGCCAGCAGCCCCGGACAGAACCTCACAGATACGCAGTATTTT
CDR3aa: CASSPGQNLTDTQYF

d_gene: TRBD1
abundance: -
j_gene: TRBJ2-7
v_gene: TRBV7-4
CDR3nt: TGTGCCAGCAGCCCCCAGACAGGGACCTACGAGCAGTACTTC
CDR3aa: CASSPQTGTYEQYF

d_gene: -
abundance: -
j_gene: TRBJ1-2
v_gene: TRBV7-2
CDR3nt: TGTGCCAGCAGCCGTCGACAGGTCGGTGGCTACACCTTC
CDR3aa: CASSRRQVGGYTF

d_gene: TRBD1
abundance: -
j_gene: TRBJ2-5
v_gene: TRBV27
CDR3nt: TGTCCGACAGGGGGACCTAAAAAGACCCAGTACTTC
CDR3aa: CPTGGPKKTQYF

d_gene: -
abundance: -
j_gene: TRBJ1-5
v_gene: TRBV15
CDR3nt: TGTGCCACCAGCAGGGACACCGACAATCAGCCCCAGCATTTT
CDR3aa: CATSRDTDNQPQHF

d_gene: -
abundance: few
j_gene: TRBJ2-2
v_gene: TRBV2
CDR3nt: TGTGCCAGCAGTGTTATGGCTGCGAACACCGGGGAGCTGTTTTTT
CDR3aa: CASSVMAANTGELFF

d_gene: -
abundance: -
j_gene: TRBJ2-7
v_gene: TRBV6-6
CDR3nt: TGTGCCAGCAGTTACTCTGGCAGGGGATGGCCCGAGCAGTACTTC
CDR3aa: CASSYSGRGWPEQYF

d_gene: TRBD1
abundance: -
j_gene: TRBJ2-7
v_gene: TRBV27
CDR3nt: TGTGCCAGCAGTTTATCTCTCGGGACAGGGGGCTACGAGCAGTACTTC
CDR3aa: CASSLSLGTGGYEQYF

d_gene: TRBD1
abundance: -
j_gene: TRBJ2-7
v_gene: TRBV27
CDR3nt: TGTGCCAGCAGTCAACCGGGACAGGCTTCCTACGAGCAGTACTTC
CDR3aa: CASSQPGQASYEQYF

d_gene: TRBD1
abundance: -
j_gene: TRBJ2-5
v_gene: TRBV29-1
CDR3nt: TGCAGCGTTGAAGGGGGGACAGGGATCCACGAGACCCAGTACTTC
CDR3aa: CSVEGGTGIHETQYF

d_gene: TRBD1
abundance: -
j_gene: TRBJ2-1
v_gene: TRBV6-5
CDR3nt: TGTGCCAGCAGAACCGGGACAGACAATGAGCAGTTCTTC
CDR3aa: CASRTGTDNEQFF

d_gene: -
abundance: -
j_gene: TRBJ2-2
v_gene: TRBV28
CDR3nt: TGTGCCAGCAGAACCCCCAGGGGGGAGCTGTTTTTT
CDR3aa: CASRTPRGELFF

d_gene: TRBD1
abundance: -
j_gene: TRBJ2-3
v_gene: TRBV5-1
CDR3nt: TGCGCCAGCAATTCGGGACAGGGAAGGATAGATACGCAGTATTTT
CDR3aa: CASNSGQGRIDTQYF

d_gene: -
abundance: once
j_gene: TRBJ1-4
v_gene: TRBV4-1
CDR3nt: TGCGCCAGCAGCCTTTTCGAGGACGGGGATCAACTGTTTTTT
CDR3aa: CASSLFEDGDQLFF

d_gene: TRBD2
abundance: -
j_gene: TRBJ2-3
v_gene: TRBV28
CDR3nt: TGTGCCAGCAGTTTTGCCGCCGGGACTAGTGCAGATACGCAGTATTTT
CDR3aa: CASSFAAGTSADTQYF

d_gene: -
abundance: once
j_gene: TRBJ1-4
v_gene: TRBV28
CDR3nt: TGTGCCAGCAGGCCACAGCCCGGGACTGGGATTGAAAAACTGTTTTTT
CDR3aa: CASRPQPGTGIEKLFF

d_gene: TRBD1
abundance: -
j_gene: TRBJ2-7
v_gene: TRBV5-1
CDR3nt: TGCGCCAGCAGCTTCAGGCCTAGGGGGCTGTCCGAGCAGTACTTC
CDR3aa: CASSFRPRGLSEQYF

d_gene: TRBD1
abundance: -
j_gene: TRBJ2-7
v_gene: TRBV6-5
CDR3nt: TGTGCCAGCAGTTCCGGGACAGGGGGCAGCTACGAGCAGTACTTC
CDR3aa: CASSSGTGGSYEQYF

d_gene: -
abundance: -
j_gene: TRBJ2-1
v_gene: TRBV9
CDR3nt: TGTGCCAGCAGCGCCACCTACAATGAGCAGTTCTTC
CDR3aa: CASSATYNEQFF

d_gene: TRBD2
abundance: -
j_gene: TRBJ2-7
v_gene: TRBV7-2
CDR3nt: TGTGCCAGCAGCTTAGGGACTAGCGGGACCCACGAGCAGTACTTC
CDR3aa: CASSLGTSGTHEQYF

d_gene: TRBD1
abundance: once
j_gene: TRBJ2-7
v_gene: TRBV30
CDR3nt: TGTGCCTTGACGGACAGGACCTACGAGCAGTACTTC
CDR3aa: CALTDRTYEQYF

d_gene: TRBD1
abundance: -
j_gene: TRBJ2-3
v_gene: TRBV29-1
CDR3nt: TGCAGCGCCACGACAGGGGCAACAGATACGCAGTATTTT
CDR3aa: CSATTGATDTQYF

d_gene: TRBD2
abundance: -
j_gene: TRBJ2-7
v_gene: TRBV5-4
CDR3nt: TGTGCCAGCAGCCGGAGCGGGAGTCGGAACGAGCAGTACTTC
CDR3aa: CASSRSGSRNEQYF

d_gene: TRBD1
abundance: -
j_gene: TRBJ1-1
v_gene: TRBV2
CDR3nt: TGTGCCAGCAGTGTGGGACAGGGAAACACTGAAGCTTTCTTT
CDR3aa: CASSVGQGNTEAFF

d_gene: TRBD2
abundance: -
j_gene: TRBJ2-1
v_gene: TRBV5-1
CDR3nt: TGCGCCAGCAGCCCGGGACTAGGGAATGAGCAGTTCTTC
CDR3aa: CASSPGLGNEQFF

d_gene: TRBD1
abundance: -
j_gene: TRBJ1-5
v_gene: TRBV13
CDR3nt: TGTGCCAGCAGCCGGACAGGGGGGAATCAGCCCCAGCATTTT
CDR3aa: CASSRTGGNQPQHF

d_gene: TRBD1
abundance: -
j_gene: TRBJ2-2
v_gene: TRBV5-1
CDR3nt: TGCGCCAGCAGCCTCGCAGGGGGCATCGGGGAGCTGTTTTTT
CDR3aa: CASSLAGGIGELFF

d_gene: -
abundance: -
j_gene: TRBJ1-1
v_gene: TRBV10-3
CDR3nt: TGTGCCATCAGTTTCCTTGAGGACACTGAAGCTTTCTTT
CDR3aa: CAISFLEDTEAFF

d_gene: TRBD1
abundance: -
j_gene: TRBJ2-5
v_gene: TRBV30
CDR3nt: TGTGCCTGGAGCCGGACAGGGGGAGAGGAGACCCAGTACTTC
CDR3aa: CAWSRTGGEETQYF

d_gene: TRBD1
abundance: -
j_gene: TRBJ2-7
v_gene: TRBV6-5
CDR3nt: TGTGCCAGCAGTCAAGGTTCGACAGGGTATGAGCAGTACTTC
CDR3aa: CASSQGSTGYEQYF

d_gene: TRBD1
abundance: -
j_gene: TRBJ2-5
v_gene: TRBV28
CDR3nt: TGTGCCAGCAGTTATGTCAGGGGGCTTCAAGAGACCCAGTACTTC
CDR3aa: CASSYVRGLQETQYF

d_gene: -
abundance: -
j_gene: TRBJ2-3
v_gene: TRBV2
CDR3nt: TGTGCCAGCAAACCCCGACAAAACACAGATACGCAGTATTTT
CDR3aa: CASKPRQNTDTQYF

d_gene: TRBD2
abundance: -
j_gene: TRBJ2-3
v_gene: TRBV27
CDR3nt: TGTGCCAGCAGTTTCGACGGGAGGACAGATACGCAGTATTTT
CDR3aa: CASSFDGRTDTQYF

d_gene: -
abundance: -
j_gene: TRBJ2-1
v_gene: TRBV28
CDR3nt: TGTGCCAGCTATAGTCCGGGTGGGAATGAGCAGTTCTTC
CDR3aa: CASYSPGGNEQFF

d_gene: -
abundance: -
j_gene: TRBJ1-2
v_gene: TRBV7-9
CDR3nt: TGTGCCAGCAGCTTAGCGGGGGGGCAGCCTGGAGGCTACACCTTC
CDR3aa: CASSLAGGQPGGYTF

d_gene: TRBD2
abundance: -
j_gene: TRBJ2-1
v_gene: TRBV5-1
CDR3nt: TGCGCCAGCAGGGGGACTAGTCGAGTACATGAGCAGTTCTTC
CDR3aa: CASRGTSRVHEQFF

d_gene: TRBD2
abundance: -
j_gene: TRBJ2-5
v_gene: TRBV28
CDR3nt: TGTGCCAGCAGCCGACCTATTGCGGGAGAAGAGACCCAGTACTTC
CDR3aa: CASSRPIAGEETQYF

d_gene: TRBD1
abundance: -
j_gene: TRBJ2-4
v_gene: TRBV28
CDR3nt: TGTGCCAGCAGGGGGGGACAGGTGTCGATAGCCAAAAACATTCAGTACTTC
CDR3aa: CASRGGQVSIAKNIQYF

d_gene: -
abundance: -
j_gene: TRBJ2-1
v_gene: TRBV9
CDR3nt: TGTGCCAGCAGCGTTTTAACAGGCAGGGATTACAATGAGCAGTTCTTC
CDR3aa: CASSVLTGRDYNEQFF

d_gene: -
abundance: -
j_gene: TRBJ1-1
v_gene: TRBV7-9
CDR3nt: TGTGCCAGCAGCCGGGGCGGGGTAGACACTGAAGCTTTCTTT
CDR3aa: CASSRGGVDTEAFF

d_gene: TRBD2
abundance: -
j_gene: TRBJ2-1
v_gene: TRBV5-1
CDR3nt: TGCGCCTCCAGGGCGGGAGGGCCCTTCAATGAGCAGTTCTTC
CDR3aa: CASRAGGPFNEQFF